This T cell receptor beta chain is drawn from a study of control samples from healthy donors and cancer patients. CDR3 length: 16 amino acids. The V gene's germline CDR1 is SGHRS and CDR2 YFSETQ. Trimming at V came to 1 base and at J to 0 bases, leaving 0 bases not matched to a gene. TCRdb's copy holds only in-frame clones and misses some; the assay was immunoSEQ multiplex PCR. The table lists about 120,000 clones, roughly 90% of them singletons. The sequence derives from a man in his fifties in good health. The V call is TRBV5-1, the J call TRBJ2-2, with TRBD2 matching 10 bases. The sample consisted of blood. This chain's CDR3 is CASSLTSGANTGELFF. For the CDR3, the DNA is TGCGCCAGCAGCTTGACTAGCGGGGCGAACACCGGGGAGCTGTTTTTT. Filled out from reference TRBV5-1 and TRBJ2-2, the complete variable domain reads KAGVTQTPRYLIKTRGQQVTLSCSPISGHRSVSWYQQTPGQGLQFLFEYFSETQRNKGNFPGRFSGRQFSNSRSEMNVSTLELGDSALYLCASSLTSGANTGELFFGEGSRLTVL.